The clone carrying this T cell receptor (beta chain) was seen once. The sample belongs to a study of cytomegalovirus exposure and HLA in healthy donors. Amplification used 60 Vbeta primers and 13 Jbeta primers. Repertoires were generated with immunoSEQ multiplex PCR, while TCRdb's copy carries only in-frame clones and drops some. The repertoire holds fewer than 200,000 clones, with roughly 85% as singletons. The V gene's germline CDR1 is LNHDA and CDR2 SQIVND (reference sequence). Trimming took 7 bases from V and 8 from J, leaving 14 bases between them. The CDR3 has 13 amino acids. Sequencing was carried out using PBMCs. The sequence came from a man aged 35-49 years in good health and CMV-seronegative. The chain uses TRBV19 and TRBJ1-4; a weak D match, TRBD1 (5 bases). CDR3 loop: CASTSQGGEKLFF. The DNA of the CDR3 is TGTGCCAGTACGAGCCAGGGTGGAGAAAAACTGTTTTTT. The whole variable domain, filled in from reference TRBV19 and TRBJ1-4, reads DGGITQSPKYLFRKEGQNVTLSCEQNLNHDAMYWYRQDPGQGLRLIYYSQIVNDFQKGDIAEGYSVSREKKESFPLTVTSAQKNPTAFYLCASTSQGGEKLFFGSGTQLSVL.